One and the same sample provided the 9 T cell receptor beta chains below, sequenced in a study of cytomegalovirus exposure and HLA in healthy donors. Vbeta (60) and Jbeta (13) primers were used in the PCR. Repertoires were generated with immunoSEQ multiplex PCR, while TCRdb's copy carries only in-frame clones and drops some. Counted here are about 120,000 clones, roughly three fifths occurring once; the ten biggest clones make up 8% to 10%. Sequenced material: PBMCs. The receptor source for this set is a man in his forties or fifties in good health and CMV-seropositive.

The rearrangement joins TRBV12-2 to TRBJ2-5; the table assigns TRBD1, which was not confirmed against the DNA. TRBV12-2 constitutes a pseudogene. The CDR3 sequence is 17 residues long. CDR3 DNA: TGTGCAAGTCGCTTAGCGGGGGCCGGGACGGCCCAAGAGACCCAGTACTTC. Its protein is CASRLAGAGTAQETQYF.

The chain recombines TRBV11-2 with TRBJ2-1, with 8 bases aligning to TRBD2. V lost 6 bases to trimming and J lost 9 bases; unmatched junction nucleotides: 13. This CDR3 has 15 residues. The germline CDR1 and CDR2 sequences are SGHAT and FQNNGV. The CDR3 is CASRMASGSNGEQFF. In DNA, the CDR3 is TGTGCCAGCAGGATGGCGAGCGGGAGCAACGGTGAGCAGTTCTTC.

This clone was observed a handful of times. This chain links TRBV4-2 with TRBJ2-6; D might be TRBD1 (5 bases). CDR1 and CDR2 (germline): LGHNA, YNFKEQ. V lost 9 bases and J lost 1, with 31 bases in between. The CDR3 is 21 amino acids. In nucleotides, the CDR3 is TGTGCCAGGACCCAATTCGTGCTCCAGGGCAGACCGTCTTCTGGGGCCAACGTCCTGACTTTC. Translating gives CARTQFVLQGRPSSGANVLTF.

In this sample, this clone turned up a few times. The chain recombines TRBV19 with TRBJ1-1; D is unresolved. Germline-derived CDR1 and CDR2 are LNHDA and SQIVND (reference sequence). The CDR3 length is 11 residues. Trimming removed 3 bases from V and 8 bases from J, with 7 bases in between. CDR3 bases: TGTGCCAGTAGTATGAGGGTGGAAGCTTTCTTT. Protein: CASSMRVEAFF.

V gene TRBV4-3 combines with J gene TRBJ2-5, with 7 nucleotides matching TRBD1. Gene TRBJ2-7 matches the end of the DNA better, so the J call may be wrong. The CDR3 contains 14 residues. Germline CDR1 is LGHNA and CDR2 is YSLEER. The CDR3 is CASSYRTGGDEQYF. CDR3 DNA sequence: TGCGCCAGCAGCTACCGGACAGGAGGCGACGAGCAGTACTTC.

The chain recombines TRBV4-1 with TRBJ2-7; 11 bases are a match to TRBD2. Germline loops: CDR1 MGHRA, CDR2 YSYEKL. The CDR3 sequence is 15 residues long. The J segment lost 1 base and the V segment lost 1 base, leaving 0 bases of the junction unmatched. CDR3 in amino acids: CASSQGLAGSYEQYF. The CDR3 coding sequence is TGCGCCAGCAGCCAAGGACTAGCGGGGTCCTACGAGCAGTACTTC.

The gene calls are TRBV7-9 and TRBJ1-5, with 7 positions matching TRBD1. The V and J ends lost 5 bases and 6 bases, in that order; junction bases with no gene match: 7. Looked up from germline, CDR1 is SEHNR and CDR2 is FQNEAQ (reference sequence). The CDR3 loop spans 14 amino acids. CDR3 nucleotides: TGTGCCAGCAGCCAAGACAGGGCTGGTCAGCCCCAGCATTTT. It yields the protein CASSQDRAGQPQHF.

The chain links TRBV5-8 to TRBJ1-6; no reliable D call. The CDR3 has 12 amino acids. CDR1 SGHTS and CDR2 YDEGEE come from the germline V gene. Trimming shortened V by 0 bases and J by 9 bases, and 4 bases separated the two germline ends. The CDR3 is CASSLVSSPLHF. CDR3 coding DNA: TGTGCCAGCAGCTTGGTTAGTTCACCCCTCCACTTT.

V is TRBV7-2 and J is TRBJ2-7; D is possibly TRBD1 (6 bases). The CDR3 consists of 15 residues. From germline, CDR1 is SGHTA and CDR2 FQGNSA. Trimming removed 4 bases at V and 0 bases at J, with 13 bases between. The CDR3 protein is CASSSGDGPSYEQYF. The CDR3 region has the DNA TGTGCCAGCAGCTCAGGGGACGGCCCCTCCTACGAGCAGTACTTC.